The rows below give T cell receptor beta chains drawn from one sample of a study of Graves' ophthalmopathy and Graves' hyperthyroidism. MiXCR, applied by TCRdb to the multiplex PCR reads, yields one record per CDR3 protein. Among 600,000 to 650,000 distinct CDR3 sequences listed, about a fifth were seen once. Specimen: peripheral blood. These receptors all come from a woman between 18 and 29 years old with stable Graves' hyperthyroidism. Some clones in this sample may be carry-over from other donors' samples. The CDR3 runs from the conserved cysteine through the conserved F or W. Each record gives: J gene, clone size, V gene, D gene, CDR3 protein, CDR3 DNA. A D gene is named only where the DNA matches it firmly. Size values are once, few and many counts, or a class for expanded clones, and some rows have none.

J gene: TRBJ1-2; clone size: few; V gene: TRBV12-3/TRBV12-4; D gene: NA; CDR3 protein: CASSFSAGLGKGYTF; CDR3 DNA: TGTGCCAGCAGTTTCAGTGCAGGGCTGGGGAAGGGCTACACCTTC
J gene: TRBJ1-1; clone size: many; V gene: TRBV7-3; D gene: NA; CDR3 protein: CASSVQGGRRAFF; CDR3 DNA: TGTGCCAGCAGCGTTCAGGGCGGCCGGCGGGCTTTCTTT
J gene: TRBJ1-3; clone size: many; V gene: TRBV15; D gene: TRBD1; CDR3 protein: CATSSDRASGNTIYF; CDR3 DNA: TGTGCCACCAGCAGTGACAGGGCTTCTGGAAACACCATATATTTT
J gene: TRBJ2-7; clone size: few; V gene: TRBV28; D gene: NA; CDR3 protein: CASSSGAGAYYEQYF; CDR3 DNA: TGTGCCAGCAGTTCCGGGGCAGGCGCCTACTACGAGCAGTACTTC
J gene: TRBJ2-7; clone size: many; V gene: TRBV14; D gene: NA; CDR3 protein: CASSQSGAAQYF; CDR3 DNA: TGTGCCAGCAGCCAATCGGGGGCGGCACAGTACTTC
J gene: TRBJ1-5; clone size: few; V gene: TRBV24-1; D gene: NA; CDR3 protein: CATADRGNNQPQHF; CDR3 DNA: TGTGCCACCGCGGACAGAGGGAACAATCAGCCCCAGCATTTT
J gene: TRBJ1-5; clone size: many; V gene: TRBV12-3/TRBV12-4; D gene: NA; CDR3 protein: CASSSQSGNQPQHF; CDR3 DNA: TGTGCCAGCAGTTCACAATCGGGGAATCAGCCCCAGCATTTT
J gene: TRBJ2-7; clone size: many; V gene: TRBV27; D gene: NA; CDR3 protein: CASSLGGPSHMGYEQYF; CDR3 DNA: TGTGCCAGCAGTTTAGGAGGCCCATCACACATGGGGTACGAGCAGTACTTC
J gene: TRBJ1-2; clone size: many; V gene: TRBV2; D gene: TRBD1; CDR3 protein: CASKQGQGGYGYTF; CDR3 DNA: TGTGCCAGCAAGCAGGGACAGGGGGGTTATGGCTACACCTTC
J gene: TRBJ1-5; clone size: NA; V gene: TRBV12-5; D gene: NA; CDR3 protein: CASGLGVGQPQHF; CDR3 DNA: TGTGCTAGTGGTTTGGGTGTGGGGCAGCCCCAGCATTTT
J gene: TRBJ2-7; clone size: many; V gene: TRBV2; D gene: NA; CDR3 protein: CASSKDLSEQYF; CDR3 DNA: TGTGCCAGCAGTAAGGACCTTTCCGAGCAGTACTTC
J gene: TRBJ1-5; clone size: NA; V gene: TRBV6-2/TRBV6-3; D gene: NA; CDR3 protein: CAAGTYSNQPQHF; CDR3 DNA: TGTGCCGCCGGGACGTATAGCAATCAGCCCCAGCATTTT
J gene: TRBJ2-6; clone size: many; V gene: TRBV3-1; D gene: NA; CDR3 protein: CASSQAWRDGANVLTF; CDR3 DNA: TGTGCCAGCAGCCAAGCGTGGAGAGACGGGGCCAACGTCCTGACTTTC
J gene: TRBJ2-2; clone size: many; V gene: TRBV9; D gene: TRBD1; CDR3 protein: CASSVGQGAAGELFF; CDR3 DNA: TGTGCCAGCAGCGTCGGACAGGGGGCCGCCGGGGAGCTGTTTTTT
J gene: TRBJ2-7; clone size: many; V gene: TRBV6-1; D gene: NA; CDR3 protein: CASSEAGDEQYF; CDR3 DNA: TGTGCCAGCAGTGAAGCAGGTGACGAGCAGTACTTC
J gene: TRBJ1-2; clone size: many; V gene: TRBV6-1; D gene: NA; CDR3 protein: CASSGGPTAGYTF; CDR3 DNA: TGTGCCAGCAGTGGCGGCCCCACGGCAGGCTACACCTTC
J gene: TRBJ1-5; clone size: many; V gene: TRBV12-3/TRBV12-4; D gene: NA; CDR3 protein: CASSFSFQPQHF; CDR3 DNA: TGTGCCAGCAGTTTTTCTTTTCAGCCCCAGCATTTT
J gene: TRBJ2-5; clone size: many; V gene: TRBV7-3; D gene: TRBD2; CDR3 protein: CASSPRLAGGTETQYF; CDR3 DNA: TGTGCCAGCAGCCCCCGACTAGCGGGAGGGACAGAGACCCAGTACTTC
J gene: TRBJ1-2; clone size: NA; V gene: TRBV4-1; D gene: TRBD1; CDR3 protein: CASSQLSGTGYYGYTF; CDR3 DNA: TGCGCCAGCAGCCAACTATCCGGGACAGGGTACTATGGCTACACCTTC
J gene: TRBJ1-5; clone size: few; V gene: TRBV3-1; D gene: TRBD1; CDR3 protein: CASSRMGQGAPGNQPQHF; CDR3 DNA: TGTGCCAGCAGCCGAATGGGACAGGGGGCGCCGGGCAATCAGCCCCAGCATTTT
J gene: TRBJ1-1; clone size: many; V gene: TRBV6-2/TRBV6-3; D gene: TRBD1; CDR3 protein: CASSFDRGRVNTEAFF; CDR3 DNA: TGTGCCAGCAGTTTTGACAGGGGGCGGGTGAACACTGAAGCTTTCTTT
J gene: TRBJ1-6; clone size: few; V gene: TRBV6-1; D gene: NA; CDR3 protein: CASSPRSGDNSPLHF; CDR3 DNA: TGTGCCAGCAGTCCCCGCTCGGGGGATAATTCACCCCTCCACTTT
J gene: TRBJ1-1; clone size: many; V gene: TRBV6-1; D gene: NA; CDR3 protein: CASSPEGYTEAFF; CDR3 DNA: TGTGCCAGCAGTCCAGAGGGGTACACTGAAGCTTTCTTT
J gene: TRBJ2-5; clone size: few; V gene: TRBV3-1; D gene: TRBD1; CDR3 protein: CASSPSDRGNQETQYF; CDR3 DNA: TGTGCCAGCAGCCCTTCGGACAGGGGAAACCAAGAGACCCAGTACTTC
J gene: TRBJ2-7; clone size: many; V gene: TRBV2; D gene: TRBD2; CDR3 protein: CATEKGGADYEQYF; CDR3 DNA: TGTGCCACCGAGAAGGGAGGGGCAGATTACGAGCAGTACTTC
J gene: TRBJ1-5; clone size: many; V gene: TRBV20-1; D gene: TRBD1; CDR3 protein: CSATRDRGNQPQHF; CDR3 DNA: TGCAGTGCTACCCGGGACAGGGGCAATCAGCCCCAGCATTTT
J gene: TRBJ2-5; clone size: NA; V gene: TRBV2; D gene: NA; CDR3 protein: CASSEQGIRGETQYF; CDR3 DNA: TGTGCCAGCAGTGAACAAGGGATCCGTGGGGAGACCCAGTACTTC
J gene: TRBJ1-6; clone size: many; V gene: TRBV20-1; D gene: NA; CDR3 protein: CSARTVNSPLHF; CDR3 DNA: TGCAGTGCTAGGACAGTTAATTCACCCCTCCACTTT
J gene: TRBJ2-5; clone size: few; V gene: TRBV6-1; D gene: NA; CDR3 protein: CASSERGATQYF; CDR3 DNA: TGTGCCAGCAGTGAGAGAGGGGCGACCCAGTACTTC
J gene: TRBJ1-5; clone size: many; V gene: TRBV20-1; D gene: NA; CDR3 protein: CSASAARGSRPQHF; CDR3 DNA: TGCAGTGCTAGCGCCGCGAGAGGCAGTCGGCCCCAGCATTTT
J gene: TRBJ1-2; clone size: many; V gene: TRBV6-6; D gene: NA; CDR3 protein: CASSYSGEGPEGYTF; CDR3 DNA: TGTGCCAGCAGTTACTCGGGGGAAGGGCCCGAAGGCTACACCTTC
J gene: TRBJ2-7; clone size: NA; V gene: TRBV14; D gene: TRBD2; CDR3 protein: CASSHSGGASYEQYF; CDR3 DNA: TGTGCCAGCAGCCATAGCGGGGGGGCCTCCTACGAGCAGTACTTC
J gene: TRBJ1-2; clone size: many; V gene: TRBV13; D gene: TRBD1; CDR3 protein: CASRDWTGGVEGYTF; CDR3 DNA: TGTGCCAGCAGGGACTGGACAGGGGGCGTAGAAGGCTACACCTTC
J gene: TRBJ2-5; clone size: many; V gene: TRBV10-3; D gene: TRBD1; CDR3 protein: CATGTGGDETQYF; CDR3 DNA: TGTGCCACCGGGACAGGGGGCGACGAGACCCAGTACTTC
J gene: TRBJ1-3; clone size: NA; V gene: TRBV12-3/TRBV12-4; D gene: NA; CDR3 protein: CASSPAWGSGNTIYF; CDR3 DNA: TGTGCCAGCTCACCGGCTTGGGGTTCTGGAAACACCATATATTTT
J gene: TRBJ1-2; clone size: many; V gene: TRBV28; D gene: NA; CDR3 protein: CASSPPLLGRRNYGYTF; CDR3 DNA: TGTGCCAGCAGTCCGCCACTTTTGGGACGGCGTAACTATGGCTACACCTTC
J gene: TRBJ2-7; clone size: many; V gene: TRBV5-6; D gene: TRBD1; CDR3 protein: CASSEDRDREQYF; CDR3 DNA: TGTGCCAGCAGCGAGGACAGGGATCGGGAGCAGTACTTC
J gene: TRBJ2-7; clone size: NA; V gene: TRBV11-2; D gene: NA; CDR3 protein: CASSFSRGGYEQYF; CDR3 DNA: TGTGCCAGCAGCTTTTCAAGGGGCGGCTACGAGCAGTACTTC
J gene: TRBJ1-5; clone size: few; V gene: TRBV12-3/TRBV12-4; D gene: TRBD1; CDR3 protein: CASSFGTGGSNQPQHF; CDR3 DNA: TGTGCCAGCAGTTTCGGGACAGGGGGGAGCAATCAGCCCCAGCATTTT
J gene: TRBJ1-1; clone size: once; V gene: TRBV15; D gene: NA; CDR3 protein: CATSRDDTEAFF; CDR3 DNA: TGTGCCACCAGCAGGGATGACACTGAAGCTTTCTTT
J gene: TRBJ1-5; clone size: many; V gene: TRBV19; D gene: TRBD1; CDR3 protein: CASSIAGGKGNQPQHF; CDR3 DNA: TGTGCCAGTAGTATTGCAGGGGGCAAAGGCAATCAGCCCCAGCATTTT
J gene: TRBJ1-2; clone size: NA; V gene: TRBV29-1; D gene: NA; CDR3 protein: CSVGRDTLLYGYTF; CDR3 DNA: TGCAGCGTTGGCCGGGACACCTTGCTCTATGGCTACACCTTC
J gene: TRBJ1-5; clone size: many; V gene: TRBV30; D gene: NA; CDR3 protein: CAWGVDRNQPQHF; CDR3 DNA: TGTGCCTGGGGGGTAGACAGAAATCAGCCCCAGCATTTT
J gene: TRBJ1-5; clone size: many; V gene: TRBV6-2/TRBV6-3; D gene: NA; CDR3 protein: CASSHREGAISNQPQHF; CDR3 DNA: TGTGCCAGCAGCCACAGGGAGGGAGCTATCAGCAATCAGCCCCAGCATTTT
J gene: TRBJ1-6; clone size: NA; V gene: TRBV7-2; D gene: NA; CDR3 protein: CASGQQELAPLHF; CDR3 DNA: TGTGCCAGCGGACAACAGGAACTGGCACCCCTCCACTTT
J gene: TRBJ2-7; clone size: many; V gene: TRBV28; D gene: NA; CDR3 protein: CASSFVYEQYF; CDR3 DNA: TGTGCCAGCAGTTTTGTCTACGAGCAGTACTTC
J gene: TRBJ2-5; clone size: many; V gene: TRBV3-1; D gene: NA; CDR3 protein: CASSLLGDPLQETQYF; CDR3 DNA: TGTGCCAGCAGCCTCCTCGGGGACCCACTCCAAGAGACCCAGTACTTC
J gene: TRBJ2-7; clone size: many; V gene: TRBV27; D gene: NA; CDR3 protein: CASSIRPNWEQYF; CDR3 DNA: TGTGCCAGCAGTATTCGACCCAACTGGGAGCAGTACTTC
J gene: TRBJ1-3; clone size: NA; V gene: TRBV3-1; D gene: NA; CDR3 protein: CASSQDRGSGNTIYF; CDR3 DNA: TGTGCCAGCAGCCAAGACCGAGGATCTGGAAACACCATATATTTT
J gene: TRBJ2-4; clone size: many; V gene: TRBV28; D gene: TRBD1; CDR3 protein: CASSRDRGVNIQYF; CDR3 DNA: TGTGCCAGCAGCCGAGACAGGGGGGTAAACATTCAGTACTTC
J gene: TRBJ2-5; clone size: few; V gene: TRBV5-1; D gene: NA; CDR3 protein: CASSSPVTAQETQYF; CDR3 DNA: TGCGCCAGCAGCTCCCCCGTAACAGCTCAAGAGACCCAGTACTTC
J gene: TRBJ1-1; clone size: many; V gene: TRBV11-2; D gene: NA; CDR3 protein: CASSASRVTGNTEAFF; CDR3 DNA: TGTGCCAGCAGCGCGAGTAGGGTTACAGGGAATACTGAAGCTTTCTTT
J gene: TRBJ1-2; clone size: NA; V gene: TRBV12-3/TRBV12-4; D gene: NA; CDR3 protein: CASSFEHRASINYGYTF; CDR3 DNA: TGTGCCAGCAGTTTCGAGCACAGGGCTTCTATTAACTATGGCTACACCTTC
J gene: TRBJ1-2; clone size: many; V gene: TRBV7-9; D gene: NA; CDR3 protein: CASSLGVGDYGYTF; CDR3 DNA: TGTGCCAGCAGCTTAGGTGTCGGAGACTATGGCTACACCTTC
J gene: TRBJ2-5; clone size: few; V gene: TRBV3-1; D gene: NA; CDR3 protein: CASSHWKAAGGETQYF; CDR3 DNA: TGTGCCAGCAGCCATTGGAAGGCGGCAGGGGGGGAGACCCAGTACTTC
J gene: TRBJ1-6; clone size: many; V gene: TRBV7-2; D gene: TRBD1; CDR3 protein: CASTQTGDSSYNSPLHF; CDR3 DNA: TGTGCCAGCACCCAAACAGGGGACAGCTCCTATAATTCACCCCTCCACTTT